The clone carrying this T cell receptor (beta chain) appeared a few times. The antigen is undetermined. This CDR3 spans 14 amino acids. V lost 9 bases and J 9 bases, leaving 21 bases between the germline ends. CDR1 MNHEY and CDR2 SVGEGT come from the germline V gene. Each TCR beta cDNA library carried unique molecular identifiers. One entry per CDR3 protein, called by TCRdb with MiXCR from the PCR reads. The sample holds roughly 600,000 distinct CDR3 sequences; roughly 47% are singletons and the top ten take roughly 1.7%. This sample is drawn from a study of post-analysis software for immune sequencing data. Whole-study findings and limits: Samples sharing a preparation batch grouped tightly together when assessed by F measure. TRBV5-6, TRBV5-1 and TRBV20-1 belonged to a set of roughly 5 TRBV segments that were more frequent in patients than controls.

The sequenced sample consisted of blood. V usage is TRBV6-2 or TRBV6-3 and J usage is TRBJ2-1, with D maybe TRBD1 (5 bases). The receptor was derived from a girl aged 10 to 17 with multiple sclerosis. CDR3 loop: CASYEEGGQGEQFF. CDR3 bases: TGTGCCAGTTACGAAGAAGGCGGCCAGGGTGAGCAGTTCTTC.